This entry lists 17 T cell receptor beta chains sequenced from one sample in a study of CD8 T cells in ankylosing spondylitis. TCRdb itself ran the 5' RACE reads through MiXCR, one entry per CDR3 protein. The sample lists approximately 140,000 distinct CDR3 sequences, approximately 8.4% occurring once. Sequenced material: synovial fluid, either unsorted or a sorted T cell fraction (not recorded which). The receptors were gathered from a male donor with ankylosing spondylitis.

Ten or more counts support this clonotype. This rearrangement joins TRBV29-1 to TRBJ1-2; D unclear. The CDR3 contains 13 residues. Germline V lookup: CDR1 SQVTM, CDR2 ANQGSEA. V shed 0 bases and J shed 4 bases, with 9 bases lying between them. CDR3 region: CSVEDRTSYGYTF. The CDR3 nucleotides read TGCAGCGTTGAAGACAGAACCTCCTATGGCTACACCTTC.

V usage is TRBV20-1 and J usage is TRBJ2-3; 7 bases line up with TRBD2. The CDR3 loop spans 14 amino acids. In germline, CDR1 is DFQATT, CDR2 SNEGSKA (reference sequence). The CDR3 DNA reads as TGCACCTATGGGAGGGCCCTTCTCGGAGATACGCAGTATTTT. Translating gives CTYGRALLGDTQYF.

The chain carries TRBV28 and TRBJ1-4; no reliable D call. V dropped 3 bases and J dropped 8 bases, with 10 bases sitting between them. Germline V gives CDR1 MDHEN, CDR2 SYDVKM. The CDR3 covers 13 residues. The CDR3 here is CASSFGGWEKLFF. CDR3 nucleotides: TGTGCCAGCAGTTTTGGCGGATGGGAAAAACTGTTTTTT.

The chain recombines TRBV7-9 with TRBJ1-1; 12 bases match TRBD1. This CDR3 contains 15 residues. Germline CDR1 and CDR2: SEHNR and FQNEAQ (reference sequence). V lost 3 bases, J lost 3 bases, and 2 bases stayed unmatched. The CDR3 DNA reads TGTGCCAGCAGCTTGGGACAGGGGGCCTACACTGAAGCTTTCTTT. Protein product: CASSLGQGAYTEAFF.

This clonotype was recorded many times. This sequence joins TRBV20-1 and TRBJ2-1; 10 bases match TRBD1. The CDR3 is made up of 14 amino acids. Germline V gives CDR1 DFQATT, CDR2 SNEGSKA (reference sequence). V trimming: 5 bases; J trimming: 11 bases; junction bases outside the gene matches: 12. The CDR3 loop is CSAATGTGALQQFF. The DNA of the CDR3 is TGCAGTGCTGCCACCGGGACAGGGGCGCTGCAGCAGTTCTTC.

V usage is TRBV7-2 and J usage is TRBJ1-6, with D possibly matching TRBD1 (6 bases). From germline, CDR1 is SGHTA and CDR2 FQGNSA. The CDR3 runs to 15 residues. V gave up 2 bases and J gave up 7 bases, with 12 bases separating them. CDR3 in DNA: TGTGCCAGCAGCTTACACGGGACACCCAATTCACCCCTCCACTTT. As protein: CASSLHGTPNSPLHF.

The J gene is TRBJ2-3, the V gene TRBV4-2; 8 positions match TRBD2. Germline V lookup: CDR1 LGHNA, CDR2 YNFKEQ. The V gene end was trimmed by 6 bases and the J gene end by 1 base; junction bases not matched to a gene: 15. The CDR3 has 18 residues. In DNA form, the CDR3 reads TGTGCCAGCAGAAAAGGGACTAGAAATACATTCCGCACAGATACGCAGTATTTT. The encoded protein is CASRKGTRNTFRTDTQYF.

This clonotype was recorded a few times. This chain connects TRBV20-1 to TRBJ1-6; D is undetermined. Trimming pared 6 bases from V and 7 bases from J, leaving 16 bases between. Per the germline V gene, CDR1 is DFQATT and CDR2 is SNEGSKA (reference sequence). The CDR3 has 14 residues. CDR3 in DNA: TGCAGTGCCCTGAACGCGTATTTGAATTCACCCCTCCACTTT. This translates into CSALNAYLNSPLHF.

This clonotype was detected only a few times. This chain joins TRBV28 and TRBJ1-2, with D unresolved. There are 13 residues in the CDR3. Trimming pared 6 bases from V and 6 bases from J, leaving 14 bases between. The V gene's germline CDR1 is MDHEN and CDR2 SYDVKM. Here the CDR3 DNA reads TGTGCCAGCAGCCCCCGGGAGGGCAATGGCTACACCTTC. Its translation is CASSPREGNGYTF.

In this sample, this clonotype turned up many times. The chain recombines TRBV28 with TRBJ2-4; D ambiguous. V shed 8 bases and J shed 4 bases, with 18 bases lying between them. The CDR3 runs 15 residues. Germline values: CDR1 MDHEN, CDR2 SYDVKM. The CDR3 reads CASSKLGQNKNIQYF. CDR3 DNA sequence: TGTGCCAGCTCCAAGCTCGGGCAAAATAAAAACATTCAGTACTTC.

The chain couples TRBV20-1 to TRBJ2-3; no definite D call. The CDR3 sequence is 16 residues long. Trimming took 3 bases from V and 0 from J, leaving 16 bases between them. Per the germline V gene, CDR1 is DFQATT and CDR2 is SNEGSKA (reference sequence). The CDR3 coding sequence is TGCAGTGCTAGGGGTACTCTTTGGGCTAGCACAGATACGCAGTATTTT. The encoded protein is CSARGTLWASTDTQYF.

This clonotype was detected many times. CDR3 DNA: TGTGCCAGCAGCGCCACAGGGCTCAATGAAAAACTGTTTTTT. It is translated as CASSATGLNEKLFF. The genes are TRBV7-2 and TRBJ1-4, with D perhaps matching TRBD1 (6 bases). The CDR3 has 14 amino acids. Germline assignment: CDR1 SGHTA and CDR2 FQGNSA. Trimming stripped 5 bases from V and 5 bases from J, with 12 bases between. The entire variable domain, with the rest obtained from reference TRBV7-2 and TRBJ1-4, is as follows: GAGVSQSPSNKVTEKGKDVELRCDPISGHTALYWYRQSLGQGLEFLIYFQGNSAPDKSGLPSDRFSAERTGGSVSTLTIQRTQQEDSAVYLCASSATGLNEKLFFGSGTQLSVL.

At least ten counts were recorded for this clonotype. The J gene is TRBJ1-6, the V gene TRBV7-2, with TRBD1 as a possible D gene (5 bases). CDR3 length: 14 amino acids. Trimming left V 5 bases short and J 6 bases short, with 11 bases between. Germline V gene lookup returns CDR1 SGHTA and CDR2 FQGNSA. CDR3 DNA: TGTGCCAGCAGCCGACAGCTAGCTAATTCACCCCTCCACTTT. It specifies CASSRQLANSPLHF.

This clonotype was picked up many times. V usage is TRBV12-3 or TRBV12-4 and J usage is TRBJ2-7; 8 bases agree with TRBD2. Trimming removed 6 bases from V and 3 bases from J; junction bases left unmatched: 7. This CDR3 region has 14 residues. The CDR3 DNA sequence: TGTGCCAGCAGAGCGGGGGAGACCCACTACGAGCAGTACTTC. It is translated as CASRAGETHYEQYF.

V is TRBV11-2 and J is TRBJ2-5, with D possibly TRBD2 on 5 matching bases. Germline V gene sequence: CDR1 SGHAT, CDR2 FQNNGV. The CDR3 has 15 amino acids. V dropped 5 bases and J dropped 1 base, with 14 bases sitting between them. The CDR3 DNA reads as TGTGCCAGCAGCCCACGCGGGTCCTTCCAAGAGACCCAGTACTTC. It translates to CASSPRGSFQETQYF.

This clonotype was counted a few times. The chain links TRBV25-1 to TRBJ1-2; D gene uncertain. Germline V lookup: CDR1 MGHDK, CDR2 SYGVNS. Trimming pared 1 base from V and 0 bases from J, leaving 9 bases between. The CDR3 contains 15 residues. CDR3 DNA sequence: TGTGCCAGCAGTGAATTGGGGATAGCTAACTATGGCTACACCTTC. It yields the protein CASSELGIANYGYTF.

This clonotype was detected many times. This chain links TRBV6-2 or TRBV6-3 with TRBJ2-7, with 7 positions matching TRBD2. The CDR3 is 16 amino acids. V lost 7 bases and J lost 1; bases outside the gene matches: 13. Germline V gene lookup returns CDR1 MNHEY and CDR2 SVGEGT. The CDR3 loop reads CASTGGEGRSSYEQYF. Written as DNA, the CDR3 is TGTGCCAGCACGGGAGGAGAGGGGAGGAGTTCCTACGAGCAGTACTTC.